What follows are 18 T cell receptor beta chains derived from one specimen sequenced in a study of T-cell memory formation after mild COVID-19. TCRdb re-derived calls from the 5' RACE reads in MiXCR, one entry per CDR3 protein. The profile covers 25,000 or so distinct CDR3 sequences, with 7.4% appearing a single time and around an eighth taken by the ten largest. Sequences were obtained from PBMCs or a T cell subset sorted from them (not recorded which). These receptors came from an adult woman who had mild COVID-19 (a few samples of this study predate the infection). Cell type and time point are not known.

This clonotype has a count of ten or more. The chain employs TRBV11-2 and TRBJ1-2; D gene uncertain. The CDR3 has 15 residues. Trimming cost V 1 base and J 3 bases, with 12 bases left between them. Looked up from germline, CDR1 is SGHAT and CDR2 is FQNNGV. CDR3 DNA sequence: TGTGCCAGCAGCTTAGCCGCAGCCTCCCACTATGGCTACACCTTC. Translation gives CASSLAAASHYGYTF.

By frequency in the sample, this clonotype is medium-sized. J is TRBJ2-2 and V is TRBV7-9; the D is unclear. Germline-derived CDR1 and CDR2 are SEHNR and FQNEAQ (reference sequence). Trimming took 4 bases from V and 1 from J, leaving 4 bases between them. The CDR3 has 13 amino acids. The CDR3 loop is CASSSKNTGELFF. The CDR3 DNA reads TGTGCCAGCAGCTCTAAGAACACCGGGGAGCTGTTTTTT.

The sample holds many counts of this clonotype. This chain uses TRBV6-5 with TRBJ1-2; the match to TRBD1 covers 7 bases. This CDR3 is built from 15 residues. The germline CDR1 and CDR2 sequences are MNHEY and SVGAGI. V lost 6 bases and J lost 2; bases outside the gene matches: 9. Written as DNA, the CDR3 is TGTGCCAGCAGCACGGCCCGACAGGGCAACTATGGCTACACCTTC. Its protein is CASSTARQGNYGYTF.

This clonotype has a count of ten or more. The V gene is TRBV25-1, the J gene TRBJ1-6; the D is unclear. The CDR3 extends over 13 amino acids. Germline lookup yields CDR1 MGHDK and CDR2 SYGVNS. V was cut by 0 bases and J by 9 bases, with 6 bases left in between. Here the CDR3 reads CASSEYRGSPLHF. For the CDR3, the DNA is TGTGCCAGCAGTGAATATCGGGGTTCACCCCTCCACTTT.

This clonotype was recorded at least ten times. The chain links TRBV10-3 to TRBJ1-2; possible D gene TRBD1, 5 bases. The CDR3 extends over 13 amino acids. Germline V gene lookup returns CDR1 ENHRY and CDR2 SYGVKD. Trimming removed 7 bases at V and 4 bases at J, with 13 bases between. CDR3 protein: CAIIGEYSYGYTF. The CDR3 bases are TGTGCCATCATAGGGGAGTACAGCTATGGCTACACCTTC.

This clonotype was seen repeatedly, ten times or more. The chain combines TRBV6-2 or TRBV6-3 with TRBJ2-1; D perhaps matches TRBD2 (6 bases). CDR3 length: 19 residues. Germline V CDR1 and CDR2: MNHEY, SVGEGT. Trimming pared 2 bases from V and 1 base from J, leaving 21 bases between. The CDR3 DNA is TGTGCCAGCAGTTACCTACTAGCACCCTTGGGGGTTTCCTACAATGAGCAGTTCTTC. As protein: CASSYLLAPLGVSYNEQFF.

This clonotype was detected many times. The V call is TRBV7-2, the J call TRBJ2-2; 9 nucleotides line up with TRBD2. V shed 2 bases, J shed 3 bases, and the junction held 4 bases outside the gene matches. This CDR3 contains 16 residues. Germline CDR1 reads SGHTA; CDR2 reads FQGNSA. CDR3 DNA: TGTGCCAGCAGCTTATCGGGCGGGAGGGACACCGGGGAGCTGTTTTTT. Protein sequence: CASSLSGGRDTGELFF.

This clonotype appeared many times. The chain is built from TRBV7-2 and TRBJ1-2, with D perhaps TRBD1 (5 bases). Germline V gene sequence: CDR1 SGHTA, CDR2 FQGNSA. The CDR3 sequence is 14 residues long. Trimming shortened V by 1 base and J by 4 bases, and 10 bases separated the two germline ends. The CDR3 sequence: CASSLGGIPYGYTF. In nucleotides, the CDR3 is TGTGCCAGCAGCTTAGGGGGGATACCCTATGGCTACACCTTC.

In its sample, this clonotype was seen many times. The chain employs TRBV5-1 and TRBJ2-5; 7 nucleotides align to TRBD1. CDR3 length: 15 amino acids. In germline, CDR1 is SGHRS, CDR2 YFSETQ. Trimming removed 5 bases from V and 5 bases from J; junction bases left unmatched: 12. The CDR3 region has the DNA TGCGCCAGCAGACCGACAGGGTCAGCGTTGGAGACCCAGTACTTC. Its translation: CASRPTGSALETQYF.

There are many counts of this clonotype. The gene calls are TRBV20-1 and TRBJ1-6, with a possible D match to TRBD1 (5 bases). Germline CDR1 reads DFQATT; CDR2 reads SNEGSKA (reference sequence). V was shortened by 6 bases and J by 5 bases, with 14 bases between the two germline ends. This CDR3 has 14 amino acids. This CDR3 reads CSARKGTDNSPLHF. In DNA form, the CDR3 reads TGCAGTGCCCGGAAGGGGACCGATAATTCACCCCTCCACTTT.

This clonotype showed up many times. The V call is TRBV23-1, the J call TRBJ2-1; D gene unclear. TRBV23-1 falls under the ORF class, with uncertain function. The V and J ends lost 0 bases and 5 bases respectively, with 14 bases between them. The CDR3 loop spans 16 amino acids. CDR3 loop: CASSQSHPCTDNEQFF. The CDR3 DNA reads TGCGCCAGCAGTCAATCGCACCCATGTACAGACAATGAGCAGTTCTTC.

In this sample, this clonotype turned up once. The chain combines TRBV6-1 with TRBJ2-7, with a possible D match to TRBD1 (6 bases). The V and J ends lost 3 bases and 3 bases respectively, with 12 bases between them. CDR1 and CDR2 from the germline V gene are MNHNS and SASEGT. The CDR3 contains 14 residues. This CDR3 is CASSEYRAYYEQYF. The CDR3 DNA reads TGTGCCAGCAGTGAGTACAGGGCGTACTACGAGCAGTACTTC.

This clonotype rates as medium-sized. This chain uses TRBV11-2 with TRBJ2-5; the D is unclear. The CDR3 loop spans 14 amino acids. CDR1 SGHAT and CDR2 FQNNGV come from the germline V gene. The V and J ends lost 6 bases and 3 bases respectively, with 14 bases between them. The CDR3 DNA follows: TGTGCCAGCAGAGATAACAAGTGGAAAGAGACCCAGTACTTC. It encodes CASRDNKWKETQYF.

In this sample, this clonotype turned up many times. The chain joins TRBV12-3 or TRBV12-4 to TRBJ2-7, with D possibly TRBD1 on 5 matching bases. V was clipped by 1 base and J by 0 bases, with 16 bases between them. This CDR3 is built from 17 residues. The CDR3 bases are TGTGCCAGCAGTTTAGATGGGAAGGGGCCAAGCTCCTACGAGCAGTACTTC. Its translation: CASSLDGKGPSSYEQYF.

At least ten counts were recorded for this clonotype. This chain uses TRBV5-1 with TRBJ2-1; D is unresolved. Trimming pared 0 bases from V and 7 bases from J, leaving 5 bases between. This CDR3 spans 12 amino acids. CDR1 is SGHRS, CDR2 YFSETQ, per germline. As DNA, the CDR3 is TGCGCCAGCAGCTTGGACGGGAATGAGCAGTTCTTC. Amino acid sequence: CASSLDGNEQFF.

The chain carries TRBV3-1 and TRBJ1-6; tentatively, D is TRBD1 (6 bases). This CDR3 has 14 residues. Trimming left V 1 base short and J 11 bases short, with 12 bases between. CDR1 and CDR2 (germline): LGHDT, YNNKEL (reference sequence). The chain's CDR3 is CASSQGGRGAPLHF. Here the CDR3 DNA reads TGTGCCAGCAGCCAAGGGGGCAGGGGTGCACCCCTCCACTTT. The complete variable domain, with remaining parts taken from reference TRBV3-1 and TRBJ1-6, reads DTAVSQTPKYLVTQMGNDKSIKCEQNLGHDTMYWYKQDSKKFLKIMFSYNNKELIINETVPNRFSPKSPDKAHLNLHINSLELGDSAVYFCASSQGGRGAPLHFGNGTRLTVT.

This clonotype was seen at least ten times. The chain joins TRBV27 to TRBJ1-4; D perhaps matches TRBD1 (6 bases). Germline CDR1 reads MNHEY; CDR2 reads SMNVEV (reference sequence). V dropped 0 bases and J dropped 4 bases, with 15 bases sitting between them. CDR3 length: 17 residues. CDR3 sequence reads: CASSLSPWTAINEKLFF. As DNA, the CDR3 is TGTGCCAGCAGTTTATCTCCTTGGACAGCTATTAATGAAAAACTGTTTTTT. Together with reference TRBV27 and TRBJ1-4, the CDR3 gives the full variable domain: EAQVTQNPRYLITVTGKKLTVTCSQNMNHEYMSWYRQDPGLGLRQIYYSMNVEVTDKGDVPEGYKVSRKEKRNFPLILESPSPNQTSLYFCASSLSPWTAINEKLFFGSGTQLSVL.

This rearrangement joins TRBV7-8 to TRBJ2-3, with 8 bases that match TRBD1. The CDR3 has 14 amino acids. J was trimmed by 6 bases and V by 5 bases; bases with no gene match: 7. Germline lookup yields CDR1 SGHVS and CDR2 FQNEAQ. Here the CDR3 reads CASSIRTGWDTQYF. Here the CDR3 DNA reads TGTGCCAGCAGCATCCGGACAGGGTGGGATACGCAGTATTTT. The complete variable domain, with remaining parts taken from reference TRBV7-8 and TRBJ2-3, reads GAGVSQSPRYKVAKRGQDVALRCDPISGHVSLFWYQQALGQGPEFLTYFQNEAQLDKSGLPSDRFFAERPEGSVSTLKIQRTQQEDSAVYLCASSIRTGWDTQYFGPGTRLTVL.